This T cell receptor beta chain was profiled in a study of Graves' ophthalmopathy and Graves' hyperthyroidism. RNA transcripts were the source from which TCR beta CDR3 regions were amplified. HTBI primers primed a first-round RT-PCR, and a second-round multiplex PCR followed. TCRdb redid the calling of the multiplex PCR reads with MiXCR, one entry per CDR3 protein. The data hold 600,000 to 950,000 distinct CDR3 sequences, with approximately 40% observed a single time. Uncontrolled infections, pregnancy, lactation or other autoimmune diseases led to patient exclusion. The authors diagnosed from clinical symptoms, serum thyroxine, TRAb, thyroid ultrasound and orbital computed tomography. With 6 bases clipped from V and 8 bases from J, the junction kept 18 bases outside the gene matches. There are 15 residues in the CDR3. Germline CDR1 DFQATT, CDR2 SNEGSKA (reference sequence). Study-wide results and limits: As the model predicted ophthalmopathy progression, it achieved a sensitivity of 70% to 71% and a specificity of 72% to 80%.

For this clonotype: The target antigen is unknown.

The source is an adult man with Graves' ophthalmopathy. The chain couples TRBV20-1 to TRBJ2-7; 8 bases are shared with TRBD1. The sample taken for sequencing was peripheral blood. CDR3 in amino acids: CSAEDRERGQPQQYF. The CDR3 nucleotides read TGCAGTGCAGAGGACAGGGAGCGTGGTCAGCCCCAGCAGTACTTC.